In this sample, the clone carrying this TCR beta chain turned up a few times. Antigen: not known. This sample was taken from a study of response to subunit inactivated influenza vaccine. Study observations and caveats: Authors suggested each seasonal influenza vaccination recruits few new T cells.

V lost 1 base and J lost 6; bases outside the gene matches: 10. CDR1 is DFQATT, CDR2 SNEGSKA, per germline (reference sequence). The CDR3 consists of 15 residues. Using its own MiXCR run on the RT-PCR reads, TCRdb lists one record per CDR3 protein. This table has more than 200,000 distinct CDR3 sequences, more than 9% appearing once. The starting material was non-naive T cells sorted from PBMCs, obtained about 14 days before vaccination. The chain joins TRBV20-1 to TRBJ2-7; 9 bases fit TRBD1. The clonotype was recovered from a man between 50 and 59 years old who received an inactivated influenza vaccine. The DNA of the CDR3 is TGCAGTGCTAGAGCCTACTGGACAGGGGCAGGCGAGCAGTACTTC. Its translation is CSARAYWTGAGEQYF.